The 9 T cell receptor beta chains below all came from one sample that was sequenced in a study of shared clonotypes between healthy human individuals. Only in-frame clones appear in the TCRdb table, and some are missing; sequencing was by immunoSEQ multiplex PCR. The sample yields millions of clones, over 85% seen once. In the naive CD8 group, cells lacked CD45RO and were positively selected for CCR7, so terminally differentiated effector memory CD45RA+ cells were left out. The specimen sequenced was naive CD8+ T cells sorted from blood. These receptors were taken from a man younger than 30 in good health.

The rearrangement joins TRBV5-1 to TRBJ2-7; weak D call: TRBD2 (6 bases). CDR3 length: 13 amino acids. The germline V gene has CDR1 SGHRS and CDR2 YFSETQ. The V end was cut by 6 bases, the J end by 2 bases, with 12 bases between. The CDR3 DNA follows: TGCGCCAGCACCGGCGGGACTCCCTACGAGCAGTACTTC. It codes for CASTGGTPYEQYF.

To note about this clone: Other DNA variants within this sample encode the same CDR3. This chain links TRBV30 with TRBJ1-3; D unclear. Germline CDR1 GTSNPN, CDR2 SVGIG (reference sequence). Trimming pared 0 bases from V and 0 bases from J, leaving 9 bases between. This CDR3 is built from 15 residues. CDR3 loop: CAWSVGRSSGNTIYF. DNA of the CDR3: TGTGCCTGGAGTGTGGGGAGGTCCTCTGGAAACACCATATATTTT.

V gene TRBV14 combines with J gene TRBJ2-5; unclear D gene. V was shortened by 0 bases and J by 4 bases, with 12 bases between the two germline ends. The germline gives CDR1 SGHDN, CDR2 FVKESK. This CDR3 contains 15 residues. The CDR3 protein is CASSQDLVGRETQYF. CDR3 in DNA: TGTGCCAGCAGCCAAGATCTGGTAGGGCGAGAGACCCAGTACTTC. Based on the CDR3 plus reference TRBV14 and TRBJ2-5, the full variable domain is EAGVTQFPSHSVIEKGQTVTLRCDPISGHDNLYWYRRVMGKEIKFLLHFVKESKQDESGMPNNRFLAERTGGTYSTLKVQPAELEDSGVYFCASSQDLVGRETQYFGPGTRLLVL.

The genes are TRBV6-5 and TRBJ2-7, with 9 bases aligning to TRBD1. Germline CDR1 MNHEY, CDR2 SVGAGI. V was clipped by 4 bases and J by 3 bases; unmatched bases: 7. CDR3 length: 15 amino acids. The CDR3 reads CASSSSGTGIYEQYF. Here the CDR3 DNA reads TGTGCCAGCAGTTCGTCCGGGACAGGGATCTACGAGCAGTACTTC.

The rearrangement links TRBV5-1 to TRBJ2-6; D gene unclear. With 3 bases removed from V and 4 bases from J, the gap between germline ends came to 14 bases. This CDR3 spans 16 amino acids. Germline-derived CDR1 and CDR2 are SGHRS and YFSETQ. CDR3 residues: CASSSISGAGANVLTF. CDR3 nucleotide sequence: TGCGCCAGCAGCTCCATCAGTGGTGCCGGGGCCAACGTCCTGACTTTC.

This chain uses TRBV10-2 with TRBJ2-7; either TRBD1 or TRBD2 may supply D (5 bases each). The length of the CDR3 is 14 residues. Germline CDR1 WSHSY, CDR2 SAAADI. V gave up 8 bases and J gave up 7 bases, with 21 bases separating them. CDR3: CASHPGTDPSEQYF. CDR3 sequence (DNA): TGCGCCAGCCACCCTGGGACCGACCCAAGTGAGCAGTACTTC.

This clone has just one count. The chain is built from TRBV19 and TRBJ1-2; 10 bases are a match to TRBD1. V lost 5 bases to trimming and J lost 13 bases; unmatched junction nucleotides: 19. This CDR3 is built from 16 residues. Germline V gives CDR1 LNHDA, CDR2 SQIVND (reference sequence). The chain's CDR3 is CASSPRQGAASFNCTF. As DNA, the CDR3 is TGTGCCAGTAGTCCACGACAGGGGGCCGCCAGCTTTAATTGCACCTTC.

The CDR3 loop reads CASSLPTGGAGVASHEQFF. DNA for the CDR3: TGTGCCAGCAGCTTACCAACAGGGGGCGCAGGGGTTGCTTCCCATGAGCAGTTCTTC. This chain joins TRBV11-1 and TRBJ2-1; 9 nucleotides line up with TRBD1. Trimming at V came to 2 bases and at J to 8 bases, leaving 19 bases not matched to a gene. In germline, CDR1 is SGHAT, CDR2 FQDESV (reference sequence). The CDR3 is 19 amino acids.

The genes are TRBV27 and TRBJ2-3, with TRBD1 matching over 12 bases. V lost 7 bases, J lost 6 bases, and 8 bases stayed unmatched. This CDR3 is built from 15 residues. Germline loops: CDR1 MNHEY, CDR2 SMNVEV (reference sequence). DNA for the CDR3: TGTGCCAGCACGGGGGACAGGGGGCTTCGGGATACGCAGTATTTT. Translated, it gives CASTGDRGLRDTQYF.